This T cell receptor (beta chain) was recorded in a study of OX40 agonist ivuxolimab in advanced cancers. Study background: Partial responses were recorded for three patients, including one with hepatocellular carcinoma and two with cutaneous melanoma.

Clones were sequenced by immunoSEQ multiplex PCR, and TCRdb holds only the in-frame ones, with some missing. The sample holds 77,000 or so clones, about 89% seen once. Study-wide results and limits: Expansion of clones was among the lowest in partial responders at 0.1-3.0 mg/kg. What antigens the expanded peripheral T cells recognized was never established.

This CDR3 has 14 residues. From germline, CDR1 is MNHEY and CDR2 SMNVEV (reference sequence). V was cut by 6 bases and J by 4 bases, with 10 bases left in between. Details on this clone: The antigen remains unidentified.

This material consisted of CD4+ or CD8+ T cells sorted from blood, taken in a trial of the OX40 agonist ivuxolimab. The receptor's source is an adult with an advanced solid tumor such as melanoma, head and neck, liver or kidney cancer. The chain has TRBV27 and TRBJ2-6; D unresolved. For the CDR3, the DNA is TGTGCCAGCAGCCGTCAGTGGGGGGCCAACGTCCTGACTTTC. It specifies CASSRQWGANVLTF.